Below, 30 T cell receptor beta chains from the same sample are listed, as sequenced in a study of read filtering for tumor transcriptome and immune sequencing. This library used 300 to 450 ng RNA and molecular barcoded adaptors spanning alpha/delta and beta/gamma chains. TCRdb analysed the reads with MiXCR anew, one entry per CDR3 protein. The data show roughly 130,000 distinct CDR3 sequences, around 13% seen once. The sample taken for sequencing was a population of CD138-negative cells sorted from bone marrow. These receptor sequences come from a donor at least 40 years old with multiple myeloma.

This chain connects TRBV24-1 to TRBJ2-1; 8 bases are shared with TRBD1. Trimming cost V 4 bases and J 6 bases; bases outside gene matches: 4. Germline V CDR1 and CDR2: KGHDR, SFDVKD. CDR3 length equals 14 residues. CDR3 sequence: CATSEGQAINEQFF. In nucleotides, the CDR3 is TGTGCCACCAGTGAGGGACAGGCGATCAATGAGCAGTTCTTC.

This clonotype was seen at least ten times. J is TRBJ2-1 and V is TRBV7-6; no reliable D call. The germline V gene encodes CDR1 SGHVS and CDR2 FNYEAQ. V gave up 0 bases and J gave up 3 bases, with 9 bases separating them. The CDR3 consists of 15 residues. CDR3 nucleotides: TGTGCCAGCAGCTTAGCGACGACGATCTACAATGAGCAGTTCTTC. Protein product: CASSLATTIYNEQFF.

This clonotype was detected ten times or more. The CDR3 nucleotides read TGTGCCAGCTCACAGGGGGTTGGCTCAGGGAACACTGAAGCTTTCTTT. It codes for CASSQGVGSGNTEAFF. The J gene is TRBJ1-1, the V gene TRBV18, with D perhaps TRBD1 (6 bases). V lost 4 bases to trimming and J lost 1 base, with 16 bases between them. Germline V lookup: CDR1 KGHSH, CDR2 LQKENI. The CDR3 contains 16 residues.

There are a few counts of this clonotype. This rearrangement joins TRBV6-6 to TRBJ2-5; weak D call: TRBD2 (5 bases). This CDR3 comprises 14 residues. V gave up 3 bases and J gave up 1 base, with 9 bases separating them. CDR1 is MNHNY, CDR2 SVGAGI, per germline (reference sequence). CDR3 protein: CASSYEGPQETQYF. For the CDR3, the DNA is TGTGCCAGCAGTTATGAGGGCCCCCAAGAGACCCAGTACTTC.

This chain connects TRBV6-1 to TRBJ1-3; 9 bases match TRBD1. The CDR3 totals 16 residues. Per the germline V gene, CDR1 is MNHNS and CDR2 is SASEGT. The junction had 8 bases not matched to a gene; V was cut back by 5 bases and J by 3 bases. The chain's CDR3 is CASSRGTGSSGNTIYF. DNA for the CDR3: TGTGCCAGCAGTAGAGGGACAGGGAGCAGTGGAAACACCATATATTTT.

This clonotype was counted many times. The chain has TRBV12-3 or TRBV12-4 and TRBJ1-4, with 12 bases aligning to TRBD1. This CDR3 has 14 amino acids. The trim removed 5 bases at V and 10 bases at J, leaving 5 bases unmatched. The CDR3 sequence is CASSPGQGAGKLFF. The CDR3 DNA sequence: TGTGCCAGCAGTCCGGGACAGGGGGCAGGAAAACTGTTTTTT.

This clonotype was detected ten times or more. The J gene is TRBJ2-1, the V gene TRBV5-1; D unclear. Trimming took off 2 bases at V and 2 bases at J, with 8 bases between the two ends. In germline, CDR1 is SGHRS, CDR2 YFSETQ. This CDR3 region has 14 residues. The CDR3 sequence is CASSLTATYNEQFF. The DNA for the CDR3 is TGCGCCAGCAGCTTAACCGCTACCTACAATGAGCAGTTCTTC.

As for this clonotype: A far bigger clonotype differs at one base, so this is likely a read error. The chain combines TRBV7-8 with TRBJ2-1, with 8 bases matching TRBD2. This CDR3 region has 15 residues. In germline, CDR1 is SGHVS, CDR2 FQNEAQ. The junction had 9 bases not matched to a gene; V was cut back by 5 bases and J by 6 bases. CDR3 amino acids: CASSPTSGYCNEQFF. CDR3 sequence (DNA): TGTGCCAGCAGCCCAACTAGCGGCTACTGCAATGAGCAGTTCTTC.

This clonotype has at least ten counts. The rearrangement links TRBV20-1 to TRBJ1-5; possible D gene TRBD1, 6 bases. The CDR3 totals 12 residues. The germline V gene has CDR1 DFQATT and CDR2 SNEGSKA (reference sequence). With 6 bases removed from V and 7 bases from J, the gap between germline ends came to 13 bases. CDR3 nucleotides: TGCAGTGCCCCAGGGGTCGGGCAGCCCCAGCATTTT. This gives the protein CSAPGVGQPQHF.

The chain employs TRBV3-1 and TRBJ2-3; 7 bases are shared with TRBD1. Trimming took 4 bases from V and 6 from J; bases not matched to a gene: 1. CDR3 length equals 12 residues. CDR1 and CDR2 from the germline V gene are LGHDT and YNNKEL (reference sequence). The CDR3 region has the DNA TGTGCCAGCAGCCCACAGGGGGATACGCAGTATTTT. Protein product: CASSPQGDTQYF.

The sample holds many counts of this clonotype. J is TRBJ2-3 and V is TRBV4-1; unclear D gene. This CDR3 has 16 residues. In germline, CDR1 is MGHRA, CDR2 YSYEKL. Trimming took 8 bases from V and 0 from J, leaving 18 bases between them. The CDR3 DNA sequence: TGCGCCAGCCGCGTCAGAGAAGGAATAAGCACAGATACGCAGTATTTT. Amino acid sequence: CASRVREGISTDTQYF.

This clonotype has at least ten counts. This CDR3 reads CASSLSSPTEAFF. CDR3 nucleotide sequence: TGCGCCAGCAGCTTATCGTCCCCCACTGAAGCTTTCTTT. This rearrangement joins TRBV5-1 to TRBJ1-1; D is undetermined. The CDR3 length is 13 residues. CDR1 and CDR2 from the germline V gene are SGHRS and YFSETQ. Deletions cut 2 bases from V and 4 bases from J, with 9 bases between.

This clonotype was counted many times. This sequence joins TRBV20-1 and TRBJ1-1; D gene ambiguous. V was trimmed by 6 bases and J by 4 bases, leaving 6 bases between them. Germline lookup yields CDR1 DFQATT and CDR2 SNEGSKA (reference sequence). The CDR3 has 10 residues. The CDR3, as DNA: TGCAGTGCCCTTATCACTGAAGCTTTCTTT. Its protein product is CSALITEAFF.

About this clonotype: With a much larger clone just one base away, this may be a read error. The genes are TRBV4-2 and TRBJ2-5; 7 nucleotides line up with TRBD2. CDR1 is LGHNA, CDR2 YNFKEQ, per germline. This CDR3 has 15 amino acids. Here the CDR3 reads CASSQDWDYQEIQYF. In nucleotides, the CDR3 is TGTGCCAGCAGCCAAGATTGGGACTACCAAGAGATCCAGTACTTC.

This clonotype was counted only a few times. The chain recombines TRBV7-2 with TRBJ2-5; 14 bases align to TRBD2. J lost 4 bases, V lost 0 bases, and 4 bases had no gene match. The CDR3 length is 17 residues. Germline assignment: CDR1 SGHTA and CDR2 FQGNSA. The CDR3 DNA is TGTGCCAGCAGCTTAGCGGTCGGACTAGCGGGGGGAGAGACCCAGTACTTC. It translates to CASSLAVGLAGGETQYF.

In this sample, this clonotype turned up a few times. With a much larger clone just one base away, this may be a read error. This chain links TRBV29-1 with TRBJ1-5; D call uncertain. The germline V and J ends were trimmed by 4 bases and 9 bases, with 13 bases remaining between them. The CDR3 is 12 residues long. Germline V CDR1 and CDR2: SQVTM, ANQGSEA. The DNA of the CDR3 is TGCAGCGTTGCGAGAGACTCGGGGCCCCAGCATTTT. Encoded protein: CSVARDSGPQHF.

There are many counts of this clonotype. The chain carries TRBV20-1 and TRBJ1-5; D is ambiguous. Trimming took off 0 bases at V and 4 bases at J, with 16 bases between the two ends. This CDR3 comprises 16 residues. Germline V lookup: CDR1 DFQATT, CDR2 SNEGSKA (reference sequence). CDR3 in amino acids: CSARDERSIKNQPQHF. The CDR3 DNA reads as TGCAGTGCTAGAGATGAACGCAGTATAAAGAATCAGCCCCAGCATTTT.

The count of this clonotype is one. This may be a read error: a much more frequent sequence differs by one nucleotide. The chain couples TRBV5-6 to TRBJ1-5; D is possibly TRBD1 (5 bases). Germline V gene data show CDR1 as SGHDT and CDR2 as YYEEEE. The CDR3 sequence is 15 residues long. The CDR3 sequence is CASSERGVRNHPQHF. The CDR3 nucleotides are TGTGCCAGCAGCGAGAGGGGAGTCCGGAATCATCCCCAGCATTTT.

On this clonotype: This may stem from a read error, because a much larger clone lies one nucleotide away. In this CDR3 the conserved last residue, phenylalanine or tryptophan, is missing, so a read error is likely. The chain has TRBV5-5 and TRBJ2-5; 8 bases are shared with TRBD1. V lost 0 bases to trimming and J lost 5 bases; unmatched junction nucleotides: 3. The CDR3 totals 14 residues. CDR1 SGHKS and CDR2 YYEKEE come from the germline V gene (reference sequence). The CDR3 here is CASSLGTGYETQYL. The CDR3 DNA is TGTGCCAGCAGCTTGGGGACAGGGTACGAGACCCAGTACCTC.

Ten or more counts support this clonotype. CDR3 bases: TGCGCCAGCAGCTGGGGGACAGGGGGGAATGAGCAGTTCTTC. This codes for CASSWGTGGNEQFF. The chain couples TRBV5-1 to TRBJ2-1, with 11 nucleotides matching TRBD1. The germline CDR1 and CDR2 sequences are SGHRS and YFSETQ. The CDR3 is 14 amino acids. V trimming: 3 bases; J trimming: 7 bases; junction bases outside the gene matches: 3.

This clonotype was counted at least ten times. The chain uses TRBV6-2 or TRBV6-3 and TRBJ2-1; TRBD2 agrees at 9 bases. The CDR3 has 15 amino acids. Germline loops: CDR1 MNHEY, CDR2 SVGEGT. Unmatched junction bases numbered 4, after V lost 2 bases and J lost 5 bases. CDR3 sequence reads: CASSYLGLANNEQFF. The CDR3 region has the DNA TGTGCCAGCAGTTACCTGGGACTAGCCAACAATGAGCAGTTCTTC.

In this sample, this clonotype turned up many times. The genes are TRBV27 and TRBJ1-1; 10 bases map to TRBD1. The CDR3 length is 15 residues. After removal of 4 bases from V and 3 bases from J, the junction contained 5 bases not matched to a gene. Germline-derived CDR1 and CDR2 are MNHEY and SMNVEV (reference sequence). The CDR3 region has the DNA TGTGCCAGCAGTTCCGGACAGGGGGGGTACACTGAAGCTTTCTTT. It translates to CASSSGQGGYTEAFF.

This clonotype came up many times. V usage is TRBV6-6 and J usage is TRBJ2-1, with 9 bases aligning to TRBD2. The germline V gene has CDR1 MNHNY and CDR2 SVGAGI (reference sequence). CDR3 length equals 17 residues. Trimming at V came to 0 bases and at J to 4 bases, leaving 7 bases not matched to a gene. In DNA form, the CDR3 reads TGTGCCAGCAGTTACTCAGGTCTAGCGGGGATTTACAATGAGCAGTTCTTC. It specifies CASSYSGLAGIYNEQFF.

About this clonotype: It is unclear where the CDR3 begins or ends on the DNA, so no DNA is shown, and the CDR3 is as TCRdb lists it. The CDR3 reads CASSIYLCSVEGTSGHSYEQYF. This sequence joins TRBV5-1 and TRBJ2-7; TRBD2, the D gene given by the table, was not confirmed from the DNA. The CDR3 is 22 amino acids in total, end residues counted. Germline values: CDR1 SGHRS, CDR2 YFSETQ.

Worth noting for this clonotype: One end of the junction fails to match germline, which may point to a read error. V usage is TRBV9 and J usage is TRBJ2-6; D is perhaps TRBD1 (5 bases). The CDR3 runs 14 residues. The germline V gene has CDR1 SGDLS and CDR2 YYNGEE. The CDR3 is CASSEGSGANVQTF. DNA for the CDR3: TGTGCCAGCAGCGAGGGGTCTGGGGCCAACGTCCAGACTTTC. The full variable domain, completed using reference TRBV9 and TRBJ2-6, is DSGVTQTPKHLITATGQRVTLRCSPRSGDLSVYWYQQSLDQGLQFLIQYYNGEERAKGNILERFSAQQFPDLHSELNLSSLELGDSALYFCASSEGSGANVQTFGAGSRLTVL.

This clonotype was found many times. The genes are TRBV30 and TRBJ2-1; 11 nucleotides align to TRBD2. The CDR3 has 17 residues. J was trimmed by 4 bases and V by 5 bases; bases with no gene match: 13. Germline values: CDR1 GTSNPN, CDR2 SVGIG (reference sequence). The CDR3 protein is CAWSGGAGLAGYNEQFF. Here the CDR3 DNA reads TGTGCCTGGTCAGGGGGCGCAGGACTAGCGGGTTACAATGAGCAGTTCTTC.

This clonotype was counted ten times or more. The chain joins TRBV15 to TRBJ1-5; TRBD1 is a possible D gene (5 bases). V lost 2 bases to trimming and J lost 1 base, with 12 bases between them. This CDR3 spans 16 amino acids. Germline-derived CDR1 and CDR2 are LNHNV and YYDKDF (reference sequence). The CDR3 spells CATSRRQSRSNQPQHF. CDR3 nucleotide sequence: TGTGCCACCAGCAGAAGACAGTCTCGCAGCAATCAGCCCCAGCATTTT.

This clonotype occurred many times. The chain employs TRBV11-2 and TRBJ2-1, with no clear D. This CDR3 has 18 amino acids. V was shortened by 1 base and J by 4 bases, with 20 bases between the two germline ends. Germline V gene data show CDR1 as SGHAT and CDR2 as FQNNGV. The CDR3 reads CASSLVSLSGGDYNEQFF. CDR3 sequence (DNA): TGTGCCAGCAGCTTAGTTTCCCTCTCTGGCGGAGATTACAATGAGCAGTTCTTC.

There are many counts of this clonotype. The chain carries TRBV9 and TRBJ2-1, with a weak D call TRBD2 (5 bases). Trimming took off 0 bases at V and 3 bases at J, with 7 bases between the two ends. The germline CDR1 and CDR2 sequences are SGDLS and YYNGEE. The CDR3 consists of 14 residues. The CDR3 reads CASSVAGSYNEQFF. The CDR3 bases are TGTGCCAGCAGCGTAGCGGGGAGCTACAATGAGCAGTTCTTC.

The table lists this clonotype with many counts. V usage is TRBV7-2 and J usage is TRBJ2-1; D could derive from TRBD1 or TRBD2 (5 bases each). The CDR3 sequence is 16 residues long. Germline V gene sequence: CDR1 SGHTA, CDR2 FQGNSA. Trimming took off 5 bases at V and 3 bases at J, with 17 bases between the two ends. CDR3 in DNA: TGTGCCAGCAGCGCCGCCGGGACCACCCTCTACAATGAGCAGTTCTTC. It is translated as CASSAAGTTLYNEQFF.